These T cell receptor beta chains were read from a single sample in a study of cytomegalovirus exposure and HLA in healthy donors. Produced via immunoSEQ multiplex PCR; TCRdb's table is partial and in-frame only. Of 95,000 to 150,000 clones listed, over 70% were seen once; the top ten hold more than 1.4%. The sample comprised PBMCs. Receptor source: a woman between 18 and 29 years old in good health and CMV-seronegative. The CDR3 runs from the conserved cysteine through the conserved F or W. The order of the fields is CDR3 protein, CDR3 DNA, V gene, J gene, D gene, CDR3 length. A D gene is named only where the DNA matches it firmly.

CASSLWTGGSNSPLHF,TGCGCCAGCAGCTTGTGGACAGGGGGTTCGAATTCACCCCTCCACTTT,TRBV5-1,TRBJ1-6,TRBD1,16
CASKGQINQPQHF,TGTGCCAGTAAAGGACAGATCAATCAGCCCCAGCATTTT,TRBV19,TRBJ1-5,NA,13
CASSSSGSGTDTQYF,TGTGCCAGTAGTAGTAGCGGGAGTGGCACAGATACGCAGTATTTT,TRBV19,TRBJ2-3,TRBD2,15
CASSLAGHPNYGYTF,TGTGCCAGCAGCTTAGCGGGACACCCTAACTATGGCTACACCTTC,TRBV11-2,TRBJ1-2,NA,15
CASSRTGTPGQYF,TGTGCCAGTAGTAGGACCGGGACTCCGGGGCAGTACTTC,TRBV19,TRBJ2-7,NA,13
CASSSGGYQETQYF,TGCGCCAGCAGCTCAGGGGGGTACCAAGAGACCCAGTACTTC,TRBV5-1,TRBJ2-5,NA,14
CAISESTAEVEAFF,TGTGCCATCAGTGAGTCGACGGCGGAAGTCGAAGCTTTCTTT,TRBV10-3,TRBJ1-1,NA,14
CASDAGSPDTQYF,TGTGCCAGTGATGCGGGGTCCCCAGATACGCAGTATTTT,TRBV6-1,TRBJ2-3,NA,13
CASSLDVVGTGELFF,TGTGCCAGCAGCTTAGACGTGGTCGGGACCGGGGAGCTGTTTTTT,TRBV7-6,TRBJ2-2,NA,15
CASRSDPGGGNTIYF,TGTGCCAGCAGGTCGGACCCGGGGGGAGGAAACACCATATATTTT,TRBV9,TRBJ1-3,NA,15
CASSQREDPYYEQYF,TGTGCCAGCAGCCAACGGGAAGATCCCTACTACGAGCAGTACTTC,TRBV9,TRBJ2-7,NA,15
CSVDRGPNTEAFF,TGCAGCGTTGACAGGGGGCCGAACACTGAAGCTTTCTTT,TRBV29-1,TRBJ1-1,TRBD1,13
CASSQGLAGGDEQFF,TGTGCCAGCAGCCAAGGACTAGCGGGGGGCGATGAGCAGTTCTTC,TRBV4-2,TRBJ2-1,TRBD2,15
CASSPEGRGFGYGYTF,TGTGCCAGCTCACCAGAGGGCAGGGGATTTGGCTATGGCTACACCTTC,TRBV18,TRBJ1-2,NA,16
CASSQGRGNSPLHF,TGCGCCAGCAGCCAAGGAAGGGGAAATTCACCCCTCCACTTT,TRBV4-1,TRBJ1-6,NA,14
CAWSLGQVNTEAFF,TGTGCCTGGAGTCTTGGACAGGTGAACACTGAAGCTTTCTTT,TRBV30,TRBJ1-1,TRBD1,14
CAWSVQGNPTDTQYF,TGTGCCTGGAGTGTACAGGGAAACCCCACAGATACGCAGTATTTT,TRBV30,TRBJ2-3,NA,15
CASSRLGGGGFEQYF,TGTGCCAGCAGCCGGTTGGGCGGGGGGGGATTTGAGCAGTACTTC,TRBV5-4,TRBJ2-5,TRBD2,15
CASTQPGGHRTEAFF,TGTGCCAGCACTCAACCAGGGGGGCATCGGACTGAAGCTTTCTTT,TRBV7-8,TRBJ1-1,TRBD1,15
CASSVTGDLYNSPLHF,TGTGCCAGCAGCGTAACAGGGGATCTCTATAATTCACCCCTCCACTTT,TRBV9,TRBJ1-6,TRBD1,16
CASSHRGGVTGELFF,TGTGCCAGCAGCCATCGGGGGGGCGTCACCGGGGAGCTGTTTTTT,TRBV4-2,TRBJ2-2,TRBD2,15
CASSVEDGGAPDTQYF,TGTGCCAGCAGCGTAGAGGACGGGGGGGCCCCAGATACGCAGTATTTT,TRBV9,TRBJ2-3,TRBD2,16
CASSYTRQVRSYEQYF,TGTGCCAGCAGTTACACGCGACAGGTCCGATCCTACGAGCAGTACTTC,TRBV6-6,TRBJ2-7,NA,16